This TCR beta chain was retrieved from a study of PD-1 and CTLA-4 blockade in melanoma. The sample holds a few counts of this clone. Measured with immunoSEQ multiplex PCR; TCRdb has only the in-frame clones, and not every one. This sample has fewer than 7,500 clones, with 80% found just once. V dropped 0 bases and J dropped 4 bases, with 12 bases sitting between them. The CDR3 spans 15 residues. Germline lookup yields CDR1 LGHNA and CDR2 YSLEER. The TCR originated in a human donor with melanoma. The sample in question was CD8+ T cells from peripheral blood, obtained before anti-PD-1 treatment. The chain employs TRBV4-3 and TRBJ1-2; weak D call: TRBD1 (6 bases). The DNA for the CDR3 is TGCGCCAGCAGCCAAGATCGAGGACAGCTCTATGGCTACACCTTC. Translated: CASSQDRGQLYGYTF.